The 27 T cell receptor beta chains below were found in one sample sequenced in a study of vaccination and CD4 T cells after COVID-19. These receptors' antigens are unknown. An Oncomine TCR Beta short-read assay was used to sequence the DNA from cultured CD4+ T cells. Via MiXCR, TCRdb re-called the PCR reads, giving one row per CDR3 protein. The sample holds roughly 26,000 distinct CDR3 sequences, over 60% seen once. Sample treatment: roughly 11-day PBMC culture with coronavirus spike peptide pools or control peptides (ViraFEST assay). Sequencing was performed on CD4+ T cells from blood, cultured in vitro. The receptors were sampled from a human donor who had recovered from COVID-19.

This chain links TRBV20-1 with TRBJ2-7, with TRBD2 matching 9 bases. This CDR3 spans 15 amino acids. The germline V gene has CDR1 DFQATT and CDR2 SNEGSKA (reference sequence). V trimming: 0 bases; J trimming: 5 bases; junction bases outside the gene matches: 8. CDR3 DNA sequence: TGCAGTGCTAGAGATAGGCCTAGCGGGAATAACGAGCAGTACTTC. This gives the protein CSARDRPSGNNEQYF.

The CDR3 sequence is CSARLGGKGGELFF. DNA for the CDR3: TGCAGCGCGCGATTGGGCGGGAAAGGCGGGGAGCTGTTTTTT. The rearrangement uses TRBV29-1 and TRBJ2-2, with a possible D match to TRBD2 (6 bases). Trimming stripped 7 bases from V and 7 bases from J, with 19 bases between. The CDR3 is made up of 14 amino acids. In germline, CDR1 is SQVTM, CDR2 ANQGSEA.

The sample holds one count of this clonotype. The chain has TRBV7-2 and TRBJ1-3, with D unclear. The length of the CDR3 is 14 residues. Trimming took off 2 bases at V and 2 bases at J, with 7 bases between the two ends. CDR1 is SGHTA, CDR2 FQGNSA, per germline. In DNA, the CDR3 is TGTGCCAGCAGCTTAACCGGACCTGGAAACACCATATATTTT. It is translated as CASSLTGPGNTIYF.

The chain employs TRBV20-1 and TRBJ1-5, with a tentative D call TRBD1 (6 bases). CDR3 size: 15 residues. Germline V lookup: CDR1 DFQATT, CDR2 SNEGSKA (reference sequence). Trimming stripped 6 bases from V and 2 bases from J, with 17 bases between. CDR3: CSARAGGGGNQPQHF. The CDR3 nucleotides are TGCAGTGCCCGAGCGGGAGGGGGGGGCAATCAGCCCCAGCATTTT.

V gene TRBV5-4 combines with J gene TRBJ1-6; TRBD1 aligns across 8 bases. Germline V gene sequence: CDR1 SGHNT, CDR2 YYREEE (reference sequence). The V gene end was trimmed by 4 bases and the J gene end by 10 bases; junction bases not matched to a gene: 10. The CDR3 spans 15 residues. The CDR3 DNA sequence: TGTGCCAGCAGCCTACCGACAGGGGAGGCCTCACCCCTCCACTTT. It is translated as CASSLPTGEASPLHF.

J is TRBJ1-1 and V is TRBV19; D not certain. The V end was cut by 5 bases, the J end by 6 bases, with 16 bases between. Germline CDR1 is LNHDA and CDR2 is SQIVND (reference sequence). This CDR3 spans 14 amino acids. DNA for the CDR3: TGTGCCAGTAGTGCTCATTCTGGGATCGCTGAAGCTTTCTTT. This translates into CASSAHSGIAEAFF.

The chain joins TRBV6-2 or TRBV6-3 to TRBJ2-1; 7 bases line up with TRBD1. The CDR3 is made up of 15 amino acids. Germline assignment: CDR1 MNHEY and CDR2 SVGEGT. Unmatched junction bases numbered 8, after V lost 5 bases and J lost 4 bases. CDR3 protein: CASSPDRVMYNEQFF. The CDR3 region has the DNA TGTGCCAGCAGTCCCGACAGGGTGATGTACAATGAGCAGTTCTTC.

This clonotype came up a few times. V usage is TRBV6-5 and J usage is TRBJ2-1, with TRBD2 as a possible D gene (5 bases). Between the trimmed V and J ends, which lost 4 bases and 4 bases, there was a span of 8 bases. Germline V gives CDR1 MNHEY, CDR2 SVGAGI. The CDR3 extends over 13 amino acids. CDR3 DNA sequence: TGTGCCAGCAGTTCTGAGGGATACAATGAGCAGTTCTTC. This sequence encodes CASSSEGYNEQFF.

The rearrangement uses TRBV11-3 and TRBJ2-5; D ambiguous. The ends were cut back, 1 base at V and 5 bases at J, with 11 bases in the middle. CDR3 length: 14 amino acids. Germline V gene lookup returns CDR1 SGHNT and CDR2 YENEEA. The CDR3 nucleotides are TGTGCCAGCAGCTTAGGGCCCACTGGGGAGACCCAGTACTTC. It codes for CASSLGPTGETQYF.

As DNA, the CDR3 is TGCAGTGCTAGTCCGCCGCAGGGAGCGTCCTACGAGCAGTACTTC. It encodes CSASPPQGASYEQYF. The chain combines TRBV20-1 with TRBJ2-7; D could derive from TRBD1 or TRBD2 (5 bases each). The CDR3 spans 15 residues. Germline CDR1 DFQATT, CDR2 SNEGSKA (reference sequence). Trimming cost V 3 bases and J 1 base, with 16 bases left between them.

The DNA for the CDR3 is TGTGCCAGCAGTTTAACCGGGGGCGGCACTGAAGCTTTCTTT. Amino acids: CASSLTGGGTEAFF. The V call is TRBV12-3 or TRBV12-4, the J call TRBJ1-1, with a weak D call TRBD1 (6 bases). This CDR3 has 14 residues. Trimming cost V 2 bases and J 4 bases, with 11 bases left between them.

In its sample, this clonotype was seen a few times. V usage is TRBV2 and J usage is TRBJ1-5; TRBD1 aligns across 8 bases. Germline CDR1 reads SNHLY; CDR2 reads FYNNEI. J gave up 5 bases and V 8 bases, and 8 bases lay outside the gene matches. The CDR3 runs to 14 residues. The DNA for the CDR3 is TGTGCCAGCGGGGGAACAGGGGGATATCAGCCCCAGCATTTT. Its protein is CASGGTGGYQPQHF.

This clonotype was found a few times. V is TRBV6-1 and J is TRBJ1-6, with D maybe TRBD1 (5 bases). The V end lost 2 bases, the J end lost 5 bases, and 10 bases lay between the germline ends. The germline V gene has CDR1 MNHNS and CDR2 SASEGT. The CDR3 has 15 amino acids. In DNA form, the CDR3 reads TGTGCCAGCAGTGAACAGGGCCAAAATAATTCACCCCTCCACTTT. It is translated as CASSEQGQNNSPLHF.

This clonotype was seen a few times. CDR3 nucleotides: TGTGCCAGCAGCTCCGAACGACCCAGCTCCTACAATGAGCAGTTCTTC. It translates to CASSSERPSSYNEQFF. The V and J genes are TRBV7-9 and TRBJ2-1; D unresolved. The V and J ends lost 4 bases and 0 bases respectively, with 13 bases between them. The CDR3 length is 16 residues. Per germline, CDR1 SEHNR and CDR2 FQNEAQ (reference sequence).

The CDR3 region has the DNA TGTGCCAGCAGACTGCGGATTAGCTACGAGCAGTACTTC. Translated: CASRLRISYEQYF. The V call is TRBV6-2 or TRBV6-3, the J call TRBJ2-7, with D unresolved. This CDR3 spans 13 amino acids. V was clipped by 6 bases and J by 3 bases, with 12 bases between them. In germline, CDR1 is MNHEY, CDR2 SVGEGT.

This clonotype was observed a handful of times. This chain connects TRBV14 to TRBJ2-4; the D gene could be TRBD1 or TRBD2 (5 bases each). CDR1 SGHDN and CDR2 FVKESK come from the germline V gene. V lost 5 bases and J 13 bases, leaving 12 bases between the germline ends. The CDR3 is made up of 11 amino acids. The CDR3 region has the DNA TGTGCCAGCAGCTCGGGACGCACCCAGTACTTC. It is translated as CASSSGRTQYF.

The chain recombines TRBV2 with TRBJ2-7; TRBD1 matches at 8 bases. The CDR3 consists of 13 residues. CDR1 and CDR2 from the germline V gene are SNHLY and FYNNEI. With V trimmed by 4 bases and J by 4 bases, 3 bases remained unmatched. The CDR3 here is CASSVQGAYEQYF. CDR3 nucleotides: TGTGCCAGCAGTGTCCAGGGGGCGTACGAGCAGTACTTC.

This clonotype showed up just a few times. The rearrangement joins TRBV11-2 to TRBJ1-5, with 7 bases matching TRBD1. The CDR3 has 16 residues. V was pared by 4 bases and J by 1 base, with 7 bases of the junction left unmatched. CDR1 and CDR2 from the germline V gene are SGHAT and FQNNGV. The CDR3 region is CASSSTKQGSNQPQHF. DNA for the CDR3: TGTGCCAGCAGCTCCACGAAACAGGGGAGCAATCAGCCCCAGCATTTT.

This sequence joins TRBV7-2 and TRBJ2-5; 9 bases map to TRBD2. The CDR3 sequence is 15 residues long. After removal of 1 base from V and 3 bases from J, the junction contained 3 bases not matched to a gene. The germline CDR1 and CDR2 sequences are SGHTA and FQGNSA. The CDR3 region is CASSLVSGGEETQYF. The DNA for the CDR3 is TGTGCCAGCAGCTTAGTTAGCGGGGGAGAAGAGACCCAGTACTTC.

This clonotype was observed a handful of times. V gene TRBV24-1 combines with J gene TRBJ2-3, with D perhaps matching TRBD1 or TRBD2 (5 bases each). This CDR3 has 15 amino acids. Germline-derived CDR1 and CDR2 are KGHDR and SFDVKD. The germline V and J ends were trimmed by 3 bases and 2 bases, with 11 bases remaining between them. The CDR3 is CATSDGGVHTDTQYF. CDR3 sequence (DNA): TGTGCCACCAGTGATGGGGGAGTCCACACAGATACGCAGTATTTT.

The chain uses TRBV28 and TRBJ2-4; 10 bases fit TRBD1. Trimming at V came to 8 bases and at J to 0 bases, leaving 13 bases not matched to a gene. Germline V gives CDR1 MDHEN, CDR2 SYDVKM. The CDR3 has 18 residues. DNA of the CDR3: TGTGCCAGCCGTCGGGACAGGGGCTTGGGGGTAGCCAAAAACATTCAGTACTTC. This translates into CASRRDRGLGVAKNIQYF.

The chain links TRBV27 to TRBJ2-7; D unresolved. There are 13 residues in the CDR3. CDR1 and CDR2 (germline): MNHEY, SMNVEV (reference sequence). V lost 8 bases and J lost 3, with 14 bases in between. The CDR3 sequence: CASSSRAGYEQYF. CDR3 nucleotide sequence: TGTGCCAGCTCCAGTAGGGCCGGCTACGAGCAGTACTTC.

The chain couples TRBV6-5 to TRBJ1-1; D is ambiguous. CDR1 is MNHEY and CDR2 is SVGAGI in the germline V gene. The CDR3 is made up of 12 amino acids. V shed 0 bases and J shed 7 bases, with 6 bases lying between them. The CDR3 reads CASSYSIGEAFF. The CDR3 bases are TGTGCCAGCAGTTACTCGATAGGTGAAGCTTTCTTT.

This clonotype was found once. The V and J genes are TRBV20-1 and TRBJ1-2; D may be TRBD1 (6 bases). The CDR3 loop spans 14 amino acids. Germline V gives CDR1 DFQATT, CDR2 SNEGSKA (reference sequence). Trimming removed 0 bases from V and 7 bases from J, with 15 bases in between. The CDR3 here is CSARDSPGVVGYTF. CDR3 bases: TGCAGTGCTAGAGATTCACCAGGGGTAGTTGGCTACACCTTC.

This clonotype has only one observation. The chain recombines TRBV7-9 with TRBJ1-1, with D unresolved. The CDR3 is 13 residues long. Germline values: CDR1 SEHNR, CDR2 FQNEAQ (reference sequence). Trimming removed 3 bases at V and 1 base at J, with 6 bases between. As DNA, the CDR3 is TGTGCCAGCAGCTTCGCCGGGAACACTGAAGCTTTCTTT. Translation: CASSFAGNTEAFF. Combining the CDR3 with reference TRBV7-9 and TRBJ1-1 gives the whole variable domain DTGVSQNPRHKITKRGQNVTFRCDPISEHNRLYWYRQTLGQGPEFLTYFQNEAQLEKSRLLSDRFSAERPKGSFSTLEIQRTEQGDSAMYLCASSFAGNTEAFFGQGTRLTVV.

This chain links TRBV7-3 with TRBJ1-1, with D possibly matching TRBD1 (5 bases). The CDR3 has 12 residues. Deletions cut 5 bases from V and 4 bases from J, with 8 bases between. The germline V gene encodes CDR1 SGHTA and CDR2 FQGTGA. CDR3: CASSPGGTEAFF. The CDR3 DNA is TGTGCCAGCAGCCCTGGGGGCACTGAAGCTTTCTTT. The whole variable domain, remainder taken from reference TRBV7-3 and TRBJ1-1, is GAGVSQTPSNKVTEKGKYVELRCDPISGHTALYWYRQSLGQGPEFLIYFQGTGAADDSGLPNDRFFAVRPEGSVSTLKIQRTERGDSAVYLCASSPGGTEAFFGQGTRLTVV.

This sequence joins TRBV28 and TRBJ2-5, with TRBD1 matching over 9 bases. The CDR3 is made up of 15 amino acids. Germline V gene lookup returns CDR1 MDHEN and CDR2 SYDVKM. The trim removed 5 bases at V and 4 bases at J, leaving 8 bases unmatched. CDR3 bases: TGTGCCAGCAGTCCACCGGGACAGGGTGCAGAGACCCAGTACTTC. Translating it yields CASSPPGQGAETQYF. Filled out from reference TRBV28 and TRBJ2-5, the complete variable domain reads DVKVTQSSRYLVKRTGEKVFLECVQDMDHENMFWYRQDPGLGLRLIYFSYDVKMKEKGDIPEGYSVSREKKERFSLILESASTNQTSMYLCASSPPGQGAETQYFGPGTRLLVL.